These 31 T cell receptor beta chains share one sample of origin, sequenced in a study of cytomegalovirus exposure and HLA in healthy donors. Produced via immunoSEQ multiplex PCR; TCRdb's table is partial and in-frame only. The sample contains roughly 310,000 clones, around 90% of which appear only once. Sequenced sample: PBMCs. The receptors here all came from a man aged 30 to 39 in good health and CMV-seronegative.

In DNA form, the CDR3 reads TGTGCCAGCAGGAGGCAGGGGACGCAGCCCCAGCATTTT. It encodes CASRRQGTQPQHF. The chain employs TRBV6-6 and TRBJ1-5, with D tentatively TRBD1 (6 bases). This CDR3 spans 13 amino acids. Deletions cut 6 bases from V and 7 bases from J, with 13 bases between. Germline-derived CDR1 and CDR2 are MNHNY and SVGAGI (reference sequence).

This clone was seen only a few times. The V gene is TRBV7-2, the J gene TRBJ1-6; 9 bases map to TRBD1. The junction had 10 bases not matched to a gene; V was cut back by 6 bases and J by 13 bases. Per germline, CDR1 SGHTA and CDR2 FQGNSA. The CDR3 has 14 amino acids. The CDR3 sequence is CASRHSWDRAPLHF. In DNA form, the CDR3 reads TGTGCCAGCAGGCACTCTTGGGACAGGGCGCCCCTCCACTTT.

For this clone: Other DNA sequences of this sample code for an identical CDR3. This rearrangement joins TRBV4-3 to TRBJ1-6; the D gene is possibly TRBD1 (6 bases). V was pared by 4 bases and J by 4 bases, with 11 bases between. Germline CDR1 and CDR2: LGHNA and YSLEER. The CDR3 totals 15 residues. In DNA form, the CDR3 reads TGCGCCAGCAGCCGGACCGGACAGTATAATTCACCCCTCCACTTT. As protein: CASSRTGQYNSPLHF.

This chain joins TRBV28 and TRBJ1-4; a possible D gene is TRBD1 (5 bases). Germline values: CDR1 MDHEN, CDR2 SYDVKM. This CDR3 is built from 16 residues. Trimming left V 5 bases short and J 0 bases short, with 13 bases between. The CDR3 nucleotides are TGTGCCAGCAGTACGGGACTCTTTGCAACTAATGAAAAACTGTTTTTT. Translating gives CASSTGLFATNEKLFF. Full variable domain (remainder filled in from reference TRBV28 and TRBJ1-4): DVKVTQSSRYLVKRTGEKVFLECVQDMDHENMFWYRQDPGLGLRLIYFSYDVKMKEKGDIPEGYSVSREKKERFSLILESASTNQTSMYLCASSTGLFATNEKLFFGSGTQLSVL.

The chain couples TRBV11-2 to TRBJ2-5; D call uncertain. V was pared by 3 bases and J by 5 bases, with 4 bases between. Germline values: CDR1 SGHAT, CDR2 FQNNGV. The CDR3 runs 11 residues. CDR3 DNA: TGTGCCAGCAGCTTTGCGGAGACCCAGTACTTC. Translated: CASSFAETQYF. Looking up the rest from reference TRBV11-2 and TRBJ2-5 gives the full variable domain: EAGVAQSPRYKIIEKRQSVAFWCNPISGHATLYWYQQILGQGPKLLIQFQNNGVVDDSQLPKDRFSAERLKGVDSTLKIQPAKLEDSAVYLCASSFAETQYFGPGTRLLVL.

V is TRBV7-9 and J is TRBJ2-7; the match to TRBD1 covers 10 bases. V gave up 5 bases and J gave up 4 bases; unmatched junction bases: 8. Per the germline V gene, CDR1 is SEHNR and CDR2 is FQNEAQ (reference sequence). The CDR3 consists of 15 residues. CDR3 protein: CASSPRQGARYEQYF. The CDR3 nucleotides are TGTGCCAGCAGCCCTAGACAGGGGGCTCGATACGAGCAGTACTTC.

The V and J genes are TRBV19 and TRBJ1-2; 8 bases are a match to TRBD1. Trimming cost V 5 bases and J 11 bases; bases outside gene matches: 7. Germline V gives CDR1 LNHDA, CDR2 SQIVND (reference sequence). This CDR3 comprises 12 residues. Written as DNA, the CDR3 is TGTGCCAGTAGTGATCGACAGGGGACGTACACCTTC. Translated: CASSDRQGTYTF.

The chain is built from TRBV11-3 and TRBJ2-2; TRBD1 agrees at 7 bases. The CDR3 covers 15 residues. J lost 0 bases, V lost 3 bases, and 1 base had no gene match. Germline-derived CDR1 and CDR2 are SGHNT and YENEEA. CDR3 bases: TGTGCCAGCAGCTTGAGGGGGCCGAACACCGGGGAGCTGTTTTTT. It translates to CASSLRGPNTGELFF.

V gene TRBV5-4 combines with J gene TRBJ1-2; 9 bases fit TRBD1. The CDR3 has 12 amino acids. The ends lost 5 bases at V and 8 bases at J; junction bases unmatched: 4. The germline CDR1 and CDR2 sequences are SGHNT and YYREEE (reference sequence). The CDR3 loop is CASSWGQGGYTF. The DNA of the CDR3 is TGTGCCAGCAGTTGGGGACAGGGCGGCTACACCTTC.

The chain couples TRBV21-1 to TRBJ1-6; the table names TRBD1, a call not compared with the DNA. TRBV21-1 is marked as a pseudogene. This CDR3 is 17 amino acids long. This CDR3 is CASSLLVRGSYNSPLHF. DNA of the CDR3: TGTGCCAGCAGCCTACTCGTGAGGGGGTCCTATAATTCACCCCTCCACTTT.

V gene TRBV11-2 combines with J gene TRBJ2-7; D ambiguous. There are 11 residues in the CDR3. The germline V gene encodes CDR1 SGHAT and CDR2 FQNNGV. Trimming removed 2 bases at V and 5 bases at J, with 4 bases between. DNA for the CDR3: TGTGCCAGCAGCTTATCAGACGAGCAGTACTTC. Its translation is CASSLSDEQYF.

The chain employs TRBV7-9 and TRBJ1-4; D is uncertain. This CDR3 comprises 14 residues. With 2 bases removed from V and 6 bases from J, the gap between germline ends came to 10 bases. Looked up from germline, CDR1 is SEHNR and CDR2 is FQNEAQ (reference sequence). The CDR3 region has the DNA TGTGCCAGCAGCTTAATCCGCGAGGATGAAAAACTGTTTTTT. Translating gives CASSLIREDEKLFF.

The V and J genes are TRBV6-6 and TRBJ1-3; D might be TRBD1 (5 bases). CDR1 and CDR2 from the germline V gene are MNHNY and SVGAGI (reference sequence). The CDR3 runs 14 residues. Trimming removed 2 bases from V and 7 bases from J, with 12 bases in between. The CDR3 sequence is CASSYGAAENTIYF. The CDR3 DNA reads TGTGCCAGCAGTTACGGGGCGGCCGAGAACACCATATATTTT.

In the case of this clone: Other DNA sequences in this specimen translate into the identical CDR3. The chain combines TRBV6-5 with TRBJ1-1; 8 nucleotides match TRBD1. V lost 0 bases, J lost 4 bases, and 1 base stayed unmatched. The V gene's germline CDR1 is MNHEY and CDR2 SVGAGI. This CDR3 has 14 amino acids. The CDR3 DNA reads as TGTGCCAGCAGTTACTCAACAGGGGGCACTGAAGCTTTCTTT. It yields the protein CASSYSTGGTEAFF.

This chain joins TRBV10-3 and TRBJ1-1, with D possibly being TRBD1 (6 bases). There are 12 residues in the CDR3. Trimming left V 11 bases short and J 5 bases short, with 15 bases between. The germline V gene has CDR1 ENHRY and CDR2 SYGVKD. Here the CDR3 DNA reads TGTGCCTCTCAGGGGATAAGGACTGAAGCTTTCTTT. Protein: CASQGIRTEAFF.

J is TRBJ2-7 and V is TRBV5-1; tentative D call: TRBD1 (6 bases). Per germline, CDR1 SGHRS and CDR2 YFSETQ. The CDR3 contains 14 residues. The V end lost 0 bases, the J end lost 2 bases, and 9 bases lay between the germline ends. CDR3 sequence (DNA): TGCGCCAGCAGCTTGGCCCAGGGGCCCTACGAGCAGTACTTC. This gives the protein CASSLAQGPYEQYF. Full variable domain (missing parts from reference TRBV5-1 and TRBJ2-7): KAGVTQTPRYLIKTRGQQVTLSCSPISGHRSVSWYQQTPGQGLQFLFEYFSETQRNKGNFPGRFSGRQFSNSRSEMNVSTLELGDSALYLCASSLAQGPYEQYFGPGTRLTVT.

The V gene is TRBV5-4, the J gene TRBJ1-4, with unresolved D. The CDR3 length is 15 residues. Germline-derived CDR1 and CDR2 are SGHNT and YYREEE (reference sequence). Trimming removed 1 base at V and 5 bases at J, with 12 bases between. CDR3 residues: CASSLRTGANEKLFF. The CDR3 DNA reads as TGTGCCAGCAGCTTGAGGACGGGAGCCAATGAAAAACTGTTTTTT.

This clone has only one observation. The V call is TRBV2, the J call TRBJ1-1; TRBD1 aligns across 8 bases. Trimming removed 6 bases from V and 0 bases from J; junction bases left unmatched: 0. Germline V gene sequence: CDR1 SNHLY, CDR2 FYNNEI. The CDR3 runs to 13 residues. CDR3 DNA: TGTGCCAGCAGGGGACAGGTGAACACTGAAGCTTTCTTT. Its translation is CASRGQVNTEAFF. Complete variable domain (other parts from reference TRBV2 and TRBJ1-1): EPEVTQTPSHQVTQMGQEVILRCVPISNHLYFYWYRQILGQKVEFLVSFYNNEISEKSEIFDDQFSVERPDGSNFTLKIRSTKLEDSAMYFCASRGQVNTEAFFGQGTRLTVV.

The chain employs TRBV5-1 and TRBJ2-7; TRBD1 matches 9 bases. Germline V lookup: CDR1 SGHRS, CDR2 YFSETQ. With 1 base clipped from V and 5 bases from J, the junction kept 7 bases outside the gene matches. The CDR3 has 15 residues. For the CDR3, the DNA is TGCGCCAGCAGCTTGCAGGGACAGGGTGTCGACGAGCAGTACTTC. Encoded protein: CASSLQGQGVDEQYF.

J is TRBJ2-1 and V is TRBV27; 8 bases align to TRBD2. Germline loops: CDR1 MNHEY, CDR2 SMNVEV (reference sequence). The CDR3 extends over 15 amino acids. Trimming cost V 6 bases and J 6 bases; bases outside gene matches: 10. CDR3 residues: CASSPSGGYINEQFF. In DNA form, the CDR3 reads TGTGCCAGCAGCCCCAGCGGGGGTTACATCAATGAGCAGTTCTTC.

CDR3 coding DNA: TGTGCCAGCAGTGTGTCTGCGAAGCAGTACTTC. This codes for CASSVSAKQYF. V gene TRBV6-1 combines with J gene TRBJ2-7, with D unclear. The CDR3 covers 11 residues. With 4 bases removed from V and 8 bases from J, the gap between germline ends came to 9 bases. Germline CDR1 is MNHNS and CDR2 is SASEGT.

The genes are TRBV6-5 and TRBJ1-2, with 7 nucleotides matching TRBD1. The length of the CDR3 is 14 residues. The V segment lost 6 bases and the J segment 7 bases; nucleotides outside the gene matches: 11. Germline-derived CDR1 and CDR2 are MNHEY and SVGAGI. The CDR3 loop reads CASRRDSTSGGYTF. In DNA, the CDR3 is TGTGCCAGCAGGCGGGACAGTACCTCTGGTGGCTACACCTTC.

The V and J genes are TRBV9 and TRBJ2-3; 9 bases match TRBD2. The germline CDR1 and CDR2 sequences are SGDLS and YYNGEE. V trimming: 4 bases; J trimming: 2 bases; junction bases outside the gene matches: 17. This CDR3 spans 19 amino acids. The CDR3 coding sequence is TGTGCCAGCAGCCCGAATGTCGGTGGTAGCGGGGGCTTCACAGATACGCAGTATTTT. It codes for CASSPNVGGSGGFTDTQYF.

The CDR3 protein is CASSFQGGGETQYF. The CDR3 DNA sequence: TGTGCCAGCAGCTTTCAAGGGGGGGGAGAGACCCAGTACTTC. The rearrangement uses TRBV5-4 and TRBJ2-5, with D perhaps matching TRBD2 (7 bases). This CDR3 spans 14 amino acids. With 2 bases removed from V and 4 bases from J, the gap between germline ends came to 12 bases. Per the germline V gene, CDR1 is SGHNT and CDR2 is YYREEE (reference sequence).

The chain uses TRBV5-1 and TRBJ2-7; 9 bases align to TRBD1. The CDR3 has 16 amino acids. After removal of 0 bases from V and 3 bases from J, the junction contained 7 bases not matched to a gene. CDR1 is SGHRS, CDR2 YFSETQ, per germline. The CDR3, as DNA: TGCGCCAGCAGCTTGGAAACAGGACAGGGGCTCTACGAGCAGTACTTC. It encodes CASSLETGQGLYEQYF. The full variable domain, in which reference TRBV5-1 and TRBJ2-7 provide the parts outside the CDR3, is KAGVTQTPRYLIKTRGQQVTLSCSPISGHRSVSWYQQTPGQGLQFLFEYFSETQRNKGNFPGRFSGRQFSNSRSEMNVSTLELGDSALYLCASSLETGQGLYEQYFGPGTRLTVT.

The V and J genes are TRBV27 and TRBJ2-7; TRBD1 aligns across 10 bases. J gave up 4 bases and V 5 bases, and 5 bases lay outside the gene matches. This CDR3 contains 14 residues. CDR1 and CDR2 (germline): MNHEY, SMNVEV (reference sequence). The CDR3 loop is CASSHGTGAYEQYF. CDR3 bases: TGTGCCAGCAGTCATGGGACAGGGGCGTACGAGCAGTACTTC.

The genes are TRBV13 and TRBJ2-2; 14 bases are a match to TRBD2. Trimming cost V 4 bases and J 3 bases; bases outside gene matches: 4. Germline lookup yields CDR1 PRHDT and CDR2 FYEKMQ (reference sequence). The CDR3 runs to 17 residues. The CDR3 loop reads CASSWTSGGSYTGELFF. CDR3 bases: TGTGCCAGCAGCTGGACTAGCGGGGGGAGTTACACCGGGGAGCTGTTTTTT.

The chain is built from TRBV10-2 and TRBJ1-1; D remains unclear. This CDR3 comprises 13 residues. V lost 4 bases and J lost 1, with 7 bases in between. The V gene's germline CDR1 is WSHSY and CDR2 SAAADI. CDR3 loop: CASSGLSNTEAFF. As DNA, the CDR3 is TGCGCCAGCAGTGGACTTTCGAACACTGAAGCTTTCTTT.

The chain is built from TRBV4-2 and TRBJ1-5; D uncertain. This CDR3 spans 16 amino acids. Per germline, CDR1 LGHNA and CDR2 YNFKEQ. Trimming removed 0 bases from V and 5 bases from J, with 14 bases in between. The CDR3 loop reads CASSQDQLDFYQPQHF. As DNA, the CDR3 is TGTGCCAGCAGCCAAGATCAGTTGGACTTTTATCAGCCCCAGCATTTT.

The J gene is TRBJ2-2, the V gene TRBV18, with 10 bases lining up with TRBD2. The length of the CDR3 is 15 residues. Germline lookup yields CDR1 KGHSH and CDR2 LQKENI. V lost 2 bases and J lost 4; bases outside the gene matches: 1. DNA for the CDR3: TGTGCCAGCTCACCATGGACTAGCGGCACCGGGGAGCTGTTTTTT. Protein sequence: CASSPWTSGTGELFF.

The chain couples TRBV27 to TRBJ2-6, with 8 bases that match TRBD1. Germline V gene lookup returns CDR1 MNHEY and CDR2 SMNVEV (reference sequence). With 4 bases clipped from V and 1 base from J, the junction kept 0 bases outside the gene matches. The length of the CDR3 is 15 residues. CDR3 nucleotide sequence: TGTGCCAGCAGTTGGACAGGGTCTGGGGCCAACGTCCTGACTTTC. Amino acids: CASSWTGSGANVLTF.